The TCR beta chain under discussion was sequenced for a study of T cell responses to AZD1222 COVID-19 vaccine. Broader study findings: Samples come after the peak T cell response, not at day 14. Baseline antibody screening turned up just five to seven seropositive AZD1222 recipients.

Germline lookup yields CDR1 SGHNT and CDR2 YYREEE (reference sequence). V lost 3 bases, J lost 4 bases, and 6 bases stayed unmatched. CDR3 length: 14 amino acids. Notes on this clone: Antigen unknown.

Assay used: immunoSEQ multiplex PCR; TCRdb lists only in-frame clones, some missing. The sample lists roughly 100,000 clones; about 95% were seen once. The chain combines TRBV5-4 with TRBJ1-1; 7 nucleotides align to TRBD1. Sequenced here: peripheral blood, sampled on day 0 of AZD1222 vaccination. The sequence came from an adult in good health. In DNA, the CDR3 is TGTGCCAGCAGCTCTCCCGACAGGGCCACTGAAGCTTTCTTT. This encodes CASSSPDRATEAFF.